This note documents a single T cell receptor beta chain sequence. Antigen: not known. Germline lookup yields CDR1 SGHTA and CDR2 FQGNSA. V was clipped by 0 bases and J by 1 base; unmatched bases: 4. CDR3 length: 16 amino acids. This sample is part of a study of vaccination and CD4 T cells after COVID-19. Study overall: The control cultures got either a CEFX pool, an HIV-1 Nef pool, or no peptide at all. Study-wide results and caveats: The great majority, 304 of 307 vaccine-specific clones, proved spike mono-reactive in convalescent patients. Only post-vaccination samples contained a median about 86% of the reactive clones in convalescent patients.

Once obtained from cultured CD4+ T cells, the DNA was sequenced using the Oncomine TCR Beta short-read assay. TCRdb processed the PCR reads anew with MiXCR; each CDR3 protein has one entry. This table holds some 14,000 distinct CDR3 sequences, 53% found once. Treatment indicated: approximately 9-day PBMC culture with coronavirus spike peptide pools or control peptides (ViraFEST assay). Peptide pools at approximately 9.1 ug/ml and IL-2 at roughly 9.3 IU/ml were added to cultures of 2 million or so PBMCs per well. Material: CD4+ T cells from blood, cultured in vitro, obtained before SARS-CoV-2 vaccination. The receptor's source is a human donor who had recovered from COVID-19. The rearrangement uses TRBV7-2 and TRBJ2-5; 8 nucleotides agree with TRBD1. CDR3 nucleotides: TGTGCCAGCAGCTTAGCCAACAGGGGGATCCAAGAGACCCAGTACTTC. Protein: CASSLANRGIQETQYF.